These 4 T cell receptor beta chains were all obtained from the same sample, sequenced in a study of blood T cell repertoires in COVID-19. Generated by immunoSEQ multiplex PCR, the TCRdb table keeps only in-frame clones and is missing some. In the table there are some 250,000 clones, roughly 86% of which are singletons. Sequenced material: peripheral blood. These receptors were obtained from an older woman with COVID-19, enrolled during active disease.

Points on this clone: The sample contains more than one DNA sequence encoding this CDR3. The chain links TRBV10-3 to TRBJ2-1, with D perhaps TRBD1 or TRBD2 (6 bases each). The CDR3 runs to 13 residues. V was pared by 6 bases and J by 9 bases, with 15 bases between. The germline CDR1 and CDR2 sequences are ENHRY and SYGVKD. CDR3 in DNA: TGTGCCATCAGCGAGGGGGAGGTTGGTGAGCAGTTCTTC. Translated, it gives CAISEGEVGEQFF.

The chain recombines TRBV3-1 (or the pseudogene TRBV3-2) with TRBJ1-5; 7 bases align to TRBD1. The CDR3 is made up of 14 amino acids. J was trimmed by 7 bases and V by 2 bases; bases with no gene match: 5. CDR1 is LGHDT and CDR2 is YNNKEL in the germline V gene (reference sequence). The CDR3 loop is CASSQTGVGQPQHF. The CDR3, as DNA: TGTGCCAGCAGCCAAACAGGGGTAGGACAGCCCCAGCATTTT.

The V gene is TRBV19, the J gene TRBJ1-5; D may be TRBD1 (5 bases). This CDR3 has 15 amino acids. Trimming stripped 7 bases from V and 5 bases from J, with 18 bases between. CDR1 is LNHDA, CDR2 SQIVND, per germline (reference sequence). This CDR3 is CASNDGRGSHQPQHF. CDR3 DNA sequence: TGTGCCAGTAATGACGGACGGGGGAGTCATCAGCCCCAGCATTTT.

Turning to this clone: This clone may be a read error of a much larger clone one base away. Other DNA sequences in this sample translate to the same CDR3. The chain links TRBV4-3 to TRBJ1-1, with D perhaps TRBD1 (5 bases). CDR3 length equals 14 residues. V was shortened by 4 bases and J by 5 bases, with 14 bases between the two germline ends. In germline, CDR1 is LGHNA, CDR2 YSLEER. The DNA for the CDR3 is TGCGCCAGCAGCCGGGGACTAGAAAGTACTGAAGCTTTCTTT. As protein: CASSRGLESTEAFF.